The 29 T cell receptor beta chains listed next were all sequenced from one sample in a study of blood T cell repertoires in COVID-19. Repertoires were generated with immunoSEQ multiplex PCR, while TCRdb's copy carries only in-frame clones and drops some. The table includes about 300,000 clones, around 90% detected once. Material: peripheral blood. Every receptor here comes from a woman aged 25 to 39 with COVID-19, enrolled during active disease.

This clone was observed a few times. The chain combines TRBV5-5 with TRBJ2-7; TRBD1 matches at 11 bases. The CDR3 has 14 residues. Germline CDR1 SGHKS, CDR2 YYEKEE (reference sequence). With 4 bases clipped from V and 2 bases from J, the junction kept 2 bases outside the gene matches. The CDR3 is CASSTGQGAYEQYF. In DNA, the CDR3 is TGTGCCAGCAGCACGGGACAGGGGGCCTACGAGCAGTACTTC.

This chain joins TRBV5-1 and TRBJ2-7; D remains unclear. Trimming cost V 4 bases and J 1 base, with 12 bases left between them. The germline CDR1 and CDR2 sequences are SGHRS and YFSETQ. This CDR3 spans 14 amino acids. CDR3 loop: CASSPRMDSYEQYF. The CDR3 DNA follows: TGCGCCAGCAGCCCTAGGATGGATTCCTACGAGCAGTACTTC.

V and J are TRBV5-1 and TRBJ1-5; D call uncertain. Germline loops: CDR1 SGHRS, CDR2 YFSETQ. The CDR3 runs 13 residues. V was pared by 2 bases and J by 4 bases, with 7 bases between. CDR3 in amino acids: CASSFGQNQPQHF. Written as DNA, the CDR3 is TGCGCCAGCAGCTTTGGGCAGAATCAGCCCCAGCATTTT.

This clone was picked up a small number of times. The chain joins TRBV3-1 (or the pseudogene TRBV3-2) to TRBJ1-5, with 7 bases lining up with TRBD1. This CDR3 is built from 15 residues. Germline CDR1 is LGHDT and CDR2 is YNNKEL (reference sequence). V shed 1 base and J 7 bases; nucleotides not matched to a gene: 7. The CDR3 loop is CASSQGQGVGQPQHF. The CDR3 nucleotides are TGTGCCAGCAGCCAAGGTCAGGGGGTCGGGCAGCCCCAGCATTTT.

This chain links TRBV7-3 with TRBJ1-1, with a weak D call TRBD1 (5 bases). The germline V and J ends were trimmed by 3 bases and 0 bases, with 8 bases remaining between them. From germline, CDR1 is SGHTA and CDR2 FQGTGA. CDR3 length: 14 residues. This CDR3 reads CASSLEQVNTEAFF. DNA of the CDR3: TGTGCCAGCAGCTTGGAACAGGTGAACACTGAAGCTTTCTTT.

The chain uses TRBV3-1 (or the pseudogene TRBV3-2) and TRBJ2-5, with 8 bases matching TRBD2. V shed 1 base, J shed 2 bases, and the junction held 6 bases outside the gene matches. The CDR3 is made up of 16 amino acids. Germline V lookup: CDR1 LGHDT, CDR2 YNNKEL (reference sequence). This chain's CDR3 is CASSQGELAAQETQYF. The DNA for the CDR3 is TGTGCCAGCAGCCAAGGCGAACTAGCGGCGCAAGAGACCCAGTACTTC.

This clone occurred a few times. V gene TRBV10-3 combines with J gene TRBJ1-3, with TRBD1 as a possible D gene (6 bases). This CDR3 region has 11 residues. Germline CDR1 and CDR2: ENHRY and SYGVKD. Trimming took 11 bases from V and 4 from J, leaving 9 bases between them. CDR3 sequence (DNA): TGTGCCTCGGGGGGCGGAAACACCATATATTTT. Its translation is CASGGGNTIYF.

The genes are TRBV27 and TRBJ2-5; D possibly corresponds to TRBD1 (5 bases). CDR3 length: 15 amino acids. Germline CDR1 reads MNHEY; CDR2 reads SMNVEV (reference sequence). The V gene lost 1 base and the J gene lost 4 bases, with 13 bases spanning the gap. The CDR3 region has the DNA TGTGCCAGCAGTTTATGGGGCAGGGCCTCAGAGACCCAGTACTTC. Its protein product is CASSLWGRASETQYF.

The V gene is TRBV4-1, the J gene TRBJ1-3; maybe TRBD1 (5 bases). Germline values: CDR1 MGHRA, CDR2 YSYEKL. The V end lost 6 bases, the J end lost 6 bases, and 6 bases lay between the germline ends. This CDR3 is 11 amino acids long. For the CDR3, the DNA is TGCGCCAGCAGACAGGCAAACACCATATATTTT. Encoded protein: CASRQANTIYF.

This clone was found once. This rearrangement joins TRBV4-3 to TRBJ2-7; TRBD2 matches 13 bases. CDR3 length equals 19 residues. Trimming removed 2 bases from V and 4 bases from J; junction bases left unmatched: 14. Germline CDR1 is LGHNA and CDR2 is YSLEER. The CDR3: CASSQQTSGRTIDVYEQYF. The DNA of the CDR3 is TGCGCCAGCAGCCAACAGACTAGCGGGAGGACTATTGACGTATACGAGCAGTACTTC.

This clone was counted a single time. This rearrangement joins TRBV4-1 to TRBJ2-6, with a weak D call TRBD1 (6 bases). Germline CDR1 is MGHRA and CDR2 is YSYEKL. Trimming stripped 2 bases from V and 0 bases from J, with 14 bases between. The CDR3 runs to 18 residues. Here the CDR3 DNA reads TGCGCCAGCAGCCAATCCGGGACACTTAGCTCTGGGGCCAACGTCCTGACTTTC. Its protein is CASSQSGTLSSGANVLTF.

The J gene is TRBJ2-2, the V gene TRBV10-1; the match to TRBD2 covers 8 bases. With 8 bases clipped from V and 6 bases from J, the junction kept 11 bases outside the gene matches. The CDR3 consists of 15 residues. Germline-derived CDR1 and CDR2 are WNHNN and SYGVQD (reference sequence). The CDR3 loop is CASSTGTRMSGELFF. DNA of the CDR3: TGCGCCAGCTCGACCGGGACTAGAATGTCCGGGGAGCTGTTTTTT.

This clone was counted a single time. The rearrangement joins TRBV7-2 to TRBJ1-2, with no clear D. CDR1 and CDR2 from the germline V gene are SGHTA and FQGNSA. V dropped 1 base and J dropped 4 bases, with 10 bases sitting between them. The length of the CDR3 is 14 residues. DNA of the CDR3: TGTGCCAGCAGCTTAGGGGGTGCGGGCTATGGCTACACCTTC. Residues: CASSLGGAGYGYTF.

The chain links TRBV24-1 to TRBJ1-2; 9 bases are a match to TRBD1. Germline V CDR1 and CDR2: KGHDR, SFDVKD. V lost 3 bases, J lost 5 bases, and 3 bases stayed unmatched. The CDR3 runs 14 residues. CDR3 nucleotide sequence: TGTGCCACCAGTGATACAGGGGGCGATTATGGCTACACCTTC. Its protein is CATSDTGGDYGYTF.

The chain recombines TRBV5-1 with TRBJ2-3; D is possibly TRBD1 (6 bases). The CDR3 contains 15 residues. The V gene's germline CDR1 is SGHRS and CDR2 YFSETQ. V lost 4 bases to trimming and J lost 4 bases, with 16 bases between them. The CDR3 DNA sequence: TGCGCCAGCAGCCCAGAGGGGGAAGGGGCAGATACGCAGTATTTT. It yields the protein CASSPEGEGADTQYF. The full variable domain, in which reference TRBV5-1 and TRBJ2-3 provide the parts outside the CDR3, is KAGVTQTPRYLIKTRGQQVTLSCSPISGHRSVSWYQQTPGQGLQFLFEYFSETQRNKGNFPGRFSGRQFSNSRSEMNVSTLELGDSALYLCASSPEGEGADTQYFGPGTRLTVL.

This clone was recorded only once. V usage is TRBV12-3 or TRBV12-4 and J usage is TRBJ1-1, with D possibly being TRBD1 (5 bases). CDR3 length equals 12 residues. V was clipped by 7 bases and J by 5 bases, with 11 bases between them. This CDR3 is CASKLRGTEAFF. CDR3 coding DNA: TGTGCCAGCAAACTTCGGGGGACTGAAGCTTTCTTT.

This chain connects TRBV30 to TRBJ2-7; D remains ambiguous. The CDR3 loop spans 12 amino acids. Trimming removed 0 bases from V and 6 bases from J, with 9 bases in between. Germline CDR1 and CDR2: GTSNPN and SVGIG (reference sequence). The CDR3 reads CAWSVRLREQYF. The DNA of the CDR3 is TGTGCCTGGAGTGTACGACTCCGCGAGCAGTACTTC. The whole variable domain, filled in from reference TRBV30 and TRBJ2-7, reads SQTIHQWPATLVQPVGSPLSLECTVEGTSNPNLYWYRQAAGRGLQLLFYSVGIGQISSEVPQNLSASRPQDRQFILSSKKLLLSDSGFYLCAWSVRLREQYFGPGTRLTVT.

The chain uses TRBV7-9 and TRBJ1-5; D unclear. The CDR3 has 14 residues. Germline CDR1 is SEHNR and CDR2 is FQNEAQ (reference sequence). Trimming removed 5 bases from V and 6 bases from J, with 14 bases in between. The CDR3 spells CASSPSEGGQPQHF. Here the CDR3 DNA reads TGTGCCAGCAGCCCTTCAGAGGGAGGTCAGCCCCAGCATTTT.

The chain combines TRBV5-1 with TRBJ2-1; 7 nucleotides match TRBD1. J was trimmed by 6 bases and V by 0 bases; bases with no gene match: 3. The CDR3 is 14 amino acids. Germline assignment: CDR1 SGHRS and CDR2 YFSETQ. The CDR3 DNA follows: TGCGCCAGCAGCTTGGGCGCAGGGGGCAATGAGCAGTTCTTC. Translating it yields CASSLGAGGNEQFF.

The chain carries TRBV2 and TRBJ1-1; D call uncertain. CDR1 and CDR2 from the germline V gene are SNHLY and FYNNEI. Trimming pared 1 base from V and 4 bases from J, leaving 10 bases between. This CDR3 spans 14 amino acids. Here the CDR3 DNA reads TGTGCCAGCAGTGAAGTCAGGTCGAGCACTGAAGCTTTCTTT. Translation: CASSEVRSSTEAFF.

V gene TRBV29-1 combines with J gene TRBJ1-2; 8 bases are a match to TRBD1. This CDR3 is built from 12 residues. J lost 3 bases, V lost 8 bases, and 5 bases had no gene match. Germline loops: CDR1 SQVTM, CDR2 ANQGSEA. The CDR3 loop is CSCDRGDYGYTF. Here the CDR3 DNA reads TGCAGCTGTGACAGGGGCGACTATGGCTACACCTTC.

The gene calls are TRBV7-9 and TRBJ1-1; D remains ambiguous. Germline V gene sequence: CDR1 SEHNR, CDR2 FQNEAQ (reference sequence). The CDR3 sequence is 13 residues long. Trimming pared 3 bases from V and 0 bases from J, leaving 5 bases between. The DNA for the CDR3 is TGTGCCAGCAGCTTCCAGGTGAACACTGAAGCTTTCTTT. Its translation: CASSFQVNTEAFF.

This clone was seen more than once but under ten times. This rearrangement joins TRBV6-5 to TRBJ1-4; D uncertain. The germline V gene encodes CDR1 MNHEY and CDR2 SVGAGI. Deletions cut 6 bases from V and 6 bases from J, with 17 bases between. The CDR3 spans 15 residues. The CDR3 loop is CASREPGEVDEKLFF. CDR3 sequence (DNA): TGTGCCAGCAGGGAGCCCGGGGAGGTGGATGAAAAACTGTTTTTT.

The rearrangement joins TRBV6-2 or TRBV6-3 to TRBJ2-1; TRBD2 might be the D (6 bases). V dropped 2 bases and J dropped 0 bases, with 11 bases sitting between them. This CDR3 comprises 16 residues. The germline CDR1 and CDR2 sequences are MNHEY and SVGEGT. Here the CDR3 DNA reads TGTGCCAGCAGTTACCCGGGGACTTTCTCCTACAATGAGCAGTTCTTC. Residues: CASSYPGTFSYNEQFF.

The gene calls are TRBV4-1 and TRBJ1-1; D uncertain. Germline CDR1 reads MGHRA; CDR2 reads YSYEKL. CDR3 size: 13 residues. V was pared by 1 base and J by 6 bases, with 9 bases between. Here the CDR3 DNA reads TGCGCCAGCAGCCAAGTTCTGGCATCTGAAGCTTTCTTT. Encoded protein: CASSQVLASEAFF.

V gene TRBV5-1 combines with J gene TRBJ2-2, with 8 bases that match TRBD2. The CDR3 contains 16 residues. The V gene end was trimmed by 0 bases and the J gene end by 5 bases; junction bases not matched to a gene: 6. Germline V gene sequence: CDR1 SGHRS, CDR2 YFSETQ. CDR3 sequence reads: CASSLEGAGVTGELFF. Here the CDR3 DNA reads TGCGCCAGCAGCTTGGAGGGAGCGGGAGTTACCGGGGAGCTGTTTTTT. The entire variable domain, with the rest obtained from reference TRBV5-1 and TRBJ2-2, is as follows: KAGVTQTPRYLIKTRGQQVTLSCSPISGHRSVSWYQQTPGQGLQFLFEYFSETQRNKGNFPGRFSGRQFSNSRSEMNVSTLELGDSALYLCASSLEGAGVTGELFFGEGSRLTVL.

This clone was seen at least ten times. The J gene is TRBJ1-1, the V gene TRBV28; 9 positions match TRBD1. The CDR3 runs to 14 residues. The junction had 6 bases not matched to a gene; V was cut back by 5 bases and J by 5 bases. The germline gives CDR1 MDHEN, CDR2 SYDVKM. The CDR3 is CASSNHRGRTEAFF. CDR3 nucleotide sequence: TGTGCCAGCAGTAACCACAGGGGGCGGACTGAAGCTTTCTTT. Drawing the rest from reference TRBV28 and TRBJ1-1, the complete variable domain is DVKVTQSSRYLVKRTGEKVFLECVQDMDHENMFWYRQDPGLGLRLIYFSYDVKMKEKGDIPEGYSVSREKKERFSLILESASTNQTSMYLCASSNHRGRTEAFFGQGTRLTVV.

The chain is built from TRBV19 and TRBJ1-2, with 9 bases aligning to TRBD1. With 8 bases clipped from V and 8 bases from J, the junction kept 12 bases outside the gene matches. The CDR3 spans 14 residues. The germline gives CDR1 LNHDA, CDR2 SQIVND (reference sequence). CDR3 sequence (DNA): TGTGCCAGTGAGGGACAGGGTATTAACTCGGGCTACACCTTC. Translating it yields CASEGQGINSGYTF.

The chain employs TRBV10-1 and TRBJ1-6; TRBD1 agrees at 9 bases. Germline lookup yields CDR1 WNHNN and CDR2 SYGVQD (reference sequence). This CDR3 is 16 amino acids long. V lost 8 bases, J lost 7 bases, and 12 bases stayed unmatched. This CDR3 reads CASGVLPGQGNSPLHF. The CDR3 region has the DNA TGCGCCAGCGGCGTTCTACCGGGACAGGGCAATTCACCCCTCCACTTT.